A selection of T cell receptor beta chains follows, all from one sample in a study of blood T cell repertoires in COVID-19. Clones were sequenced by immunoSEQ multiplex PCR, and TCRdb holds only the in-frame ones, with some missing. This sample has 150,000 to 200,000 clones, with less than 90% found just once. What was sequenced was peripheral blood. These receptors originate from a woman between 65 and 79 years old with COVID-19, enrolled during active disease. CDR3s include the opening cysteine and the closing phenylalanine or tryptophan. A D gene is named only where the DNA matches it firmly. The size field is filled for only some rows; it gives once, few, many or a size class.

D gene,CDR3 length,clone size,J gene,V gene,CDR3 DNA,CDR3 protein
-,13,-,TRBJ1-3,TRBV7-2,TGTGCCAGCAGCCCCTCCCGGAGGAACACCATATATTTT,CASSPSRRNTIYF
TRBD2,16,few,TRBJ2-1,TRBV13,TGTGCCAGCAGCCAACGGACTAGCGGGGGGCGGAATGAGCAGTTCTTC,CASSQRTSGGRNEQFF
TRBD2,16,-,TRBJ2-3,TRBV11-2,TGTGCCAGCAGCTTCTTAGCGGGGTCTAGCACAGATACGCAGTATTTT,CASSFLAGSSTDTQYF
TRBD1,18,-,TRBJ2-1,TRBV19,TGTGCCAGTAGTATCACTGGGACAGCCGACGTAGCTGCTAATGAGCAGTTCTTC,CASSITGTADVAANEQFF
TRBD1,16,-,TRBJ1-3,TRBV28,TGTGCCAGCAGCCTCTCGGGACAGTCCTCTGGAAACACCATATATTTT,CASSLSGQSSGNTIYF
-,12,-,TRBJ1-5,TRBV23-1,TGCGCCAGCAGTCATATCTCAGGGCTCCAGCATTTT,CASSHISGLQHF
-,12,-,TRBJ1-1,TRBV10-3,TGTGCCATCAGTCCTAGACAGGATGAAGCTTTCTTT,CAISPRQDEAFF
TRBD1,15,-,TRBJ1-2,TRBV6-2/TRBV6-3,TGTGCCAGCAGTAACCTCCGGGGACAGACCTATGGCTACACCTTC,CASSNLRGQTYGYTF
TRBD2,14,-,TRBJ2-1,TRBV19,TGTGCCAGTAGTATCGCTAGCGGGGGGAATGAGCAGTTCTTC,CASSIASGGNEQFF
-,13,-,TRBJ2-3,TRBV3-1/TRBV3-2,TGTGCCAGCAGCCAACAGGGCGAAGATACGCAGTATTTT,CASSQQGEDTQYF
-,13,-,TRBJ2-3,TRBV20-1,TGCAGTGCTAGTCAGGGATACACAGATACGCAGTATTTT,CSASQGYTDTQYF
-,15,-,TRBJ1-2,TRBV5-1,TGCGCCAGCAGCTTGGGAACAGGCCCTAACTATGGCTACACCTTC,CASSLGTGPNYGYTF
-,14,-,TRBJ1-2,TRBV24-1,TGTGCCACCAGTGACCGAGGCAGCAACTATGGCTACACCTTC,CATSDRGSNYGYTF
TRBD2,15,-,TRBJ2-1,TRBV28,TGTGCCAGCAGTCCGACTAGCGGGGGGGCGGATGAGCAGTTCTTC,CASSPTSGGADEQFF
-,16,once,TRBJ2-5,TRBV9,TGTGCCAGCAGCGTAGCATCGGGCAGGGCCGGGGAGACCCAGTACTTC,CASSVASGRAGETQYF
TRBD2,14,-,TRBJ2-7,TRBV28,TGTGCCAGCAGTGGACTAGCGCTGACCTACGAGCAGTACTTC,CASSGLALTYEQYF
-,18,few,TRBJ1-4,TRBV28,TGTGCCAGCAGTTTTGTGCGTAGACTACCGGGGAATAATGAAAAACTGTTTTTT,CASSFVRRLPGNNEKLFF
-,13,-,TRBJ2-3,TRBV7-9,TGTGCCAGCAGCTTAGGACATACAGATACGCAGTATTTT,CASSLGHTDTQYF
TRBD2,15,-,TRBJ2-5,TRBV18,TGTGCCAGCCCTCCGGCTAGCGGGATGAGAGAGACCCAGTACTTC,CASPPASGMRETQYF
TRBD2,13,-,TRBJ2-3,TRBV11-2,TGTGCCACAGGGAGGGCCCTCACAGATACGCAGTATTTT,CATGRALTDTQYF
-,16,-,TRBJ1-2,TRBV7-2,TGTGCCAGCAGCTTAGATGGGGGGACTACTAACTATGGCTACACCTTC,CASSLDGGTTNYGYTF
TRBD1,15,-,TRBJ1-1,TRBV7-9,TGTGCCAGCAGCTTAGCTCGACAGGGGGGCACTGAAGCTTTCTTT,CASSLARQGGTEAFF
-,12,-,TRBJ1-2,TRBV28,TGTGCCGGACAACAGGGAGACTATGGCTACACCTTC,CAGQQGDYGYTF
TRBD1,13,-,TRBJ1-1,TRBV27,TGTGCCAGCAGTTTAAACCGGGACAGAGAAGCTTTCTTT,CASSLNRDREAFF
-,11,-,TRBJ2-3,TRBV6-4,TGTGCCAGCTCGTCTGGAGGAGCGCAGTATTTT,CASSSGGAQYF
-,12,once,TRBJ1-2,TRBV28,TGTGCCAGCAGTCAAGTCGGCGGGGGCTACACCTTC,CASSQVGGGYTF
TRBD2,17,-,TRBJ2-7,TRBV7-8,TGTGCCAGCAGCTTAGGGGTAATCGGGACTAAGGTTTACGAGCAGTACTTC,CASSLGVIGTKVYEQYF
-,13,-,TRBJ1-6,TRBV2,TGTGCCAACAGACAGACCTATAATTCACCCCTCCACTTT,CANRQTYNSPLHF
-,13,-,TRBJ1-1,TRBV5-1,TGCGCCTCTAAAACGGGGGGTAACACTGAAGCTTTCTTT,CASKTGGNTEAFF
-,16,-,TRBJ2-1,TRBV10-1,TGCGCCAGCAGCCCCCAGGTCCCCAACTCCTACAATGAGCAGTTCTTC,CASSPQVPNSYNEQFF
-,15,-,TRBJ1-4,TRBV27,TGTGCCAGCAGTCCAGATATTCGAGGCCGTGAAAAACTGTTTTTT,CASSPDIRGREKLFF
-,12,-,TRBJ2-4,TRBV10-3,TGTGCCATCAGGACAGAAGGGGACATTCAGTACTTC,CAIRTEGDIQYF
TRBD2,16,-,TRBJ2-3,TRBV18,TGTGCCAGCTCACCTCTTACTAGCGCCCGCACAGATACGCAGTATTTT,CASSPLTSARTDTQYF
-,14,-,TRBJ1-6,TRBV30,TGTGCCTGGAGCCCAGTAGGAGGGAATTCACCCCTCCACTTT,CAWSPVGGNSPLHF
TRBD2,16,-,TRBJ2-5,TRBV3-1/TRBV3-2,TGTGCCAGCAGCCAAGGAAGGCGGGGGGGAGGAGAGACCCAGTACTTC,CASSQGRRGGGETQYF
-,14,-,TRBJ1-2,TRBV5-6,TGTGCCAGCAGCTTGGGGGAGGTTGTCTATGGCTACACCTTC,CASSLGEVVYGYTF
TRBD1,15,few,TRBJ1-3,TRBV11-2,TGTGCCAGCAGGACGACAGGGAGCTCTGGAAACACCATATATTTT,CASRTTGSSGNTIYF
TRBD1,18,once,TRBJ2-5,TRBV9,TGTGCCAGCAGCGTAGAGGTCGGTTTAGGGACAGGGCGAGAGACCCAGTACTTC,CASSVEVGLGTGRETQYF
-,15,-,TRBJ2-3,TRBV29-1,TGCAGCGTTGAGAGCCGGGACAAGGTCATGGATACGCAGTATTTT,CSVESRDKVMDTQYF
-,16,-,TRBJ1-3,TRBV6-6,TGTGCCAGCAGTTACTCCGTTCCGGCAGCCGGGAGCACCATATATTTT,CASSYSVPAAGSTIYF
-,15,-,TRBJ1-3,TRBV6-5,TGTGCCAGCAGTAAATTAGGGGGATATGGAAACACCATATATTTT,CASSKLGGYGNTIYF